This TCR beta chain was recovered during a study of T cell repertoires in cytomegalovirus infection. General study findings and limits: CMV-specific TCR beta clonotypes restricted by HLA-C dominated the ex vivo response. Adding up the frequency of public TCR beta families identified people who carried CMV plus the relevant HLA.

This clonotype was detected a few times. Its antigen is unidentified. MiXCR, run by TCRdb on the reads, gives a single entry per CDR3 protein. The repertoire has hundreds of thousands of distinct CDR3 sequences, roughly 15% of them found once; the top ten carry about 11%. The sample comprised PBMCs. This clonotype originated in a human donor in good health (CMV status not recorded). Some clones in this sample may be carry-over from other donors' samples.

CDR3 amino acids: CSARVFEEGDTSPLHF. In DNA form, the CDR3 reads TGCAGTGCTAGAGTCTTCGAGGAGGGGGATACTTCACCCCTCCACTTT. V gene TRBV20-1 combines with J gene TRBJ1-6; TRBD1 is a possible D gene (6 bases). Trimming took off 1 base at V and 9 bases at J, with 19 bases between the two ends. The CDR3 runs 16 residues. Germline lookup yields CDR1 DFQATT and CDR2 SNEGSKA (reference sequence).